This passage covers 17 T cell receptor beta chains from one sample sequenced in a study of tumor-infiltrating lymphocytes in localized non-small cell lung cancer. Measured with immunoSEQ multiplex PCR; TCRdb has only the in-frame clones, and not every one. The sample has about 6,700 clones; 76% are singletons. Specimen: uninvolved lung tissue not adjacent to the tumor. Every receptor here comes from a human donor with non-small cell lung cancer.

This clone was found a few times. This rearrangement joins TRBV18 to TRBJ2-2, with 9 bases that match TRBD2. The CDR3 has 18 residues. Germline V gene data show CDR1 as KGHSH and CDR2 as LQKENI. V lost 2 bases to trimming and J lost 1 base; unmatched junction nucleotides: 8. The CDR3 DNA is TGTGCCAGCTCACCAAACAGCGGGGGGACCCTGAACACCGGGGAGCTGTTTTTT. This gives the protein CASSPNSGGTLNTGELFF.

This sequence joins TRBV30 and TRBJ1-1; no definite D call. V was shortened by 5 bases and J by 0 bases, with 10 bases between the two germline ends. Germline CDR1 and CDR2: GTSNPN and SVGIG (reference sequence). CDR3 length equals 13 residues. The CDR3 protein is CAWEQTMNTEAFF. The CDR3 coding sequence is TGTGCCTGGGAACAGACCATGAACACTGAAGCTTTCTTT.

The rearrangement links TRBV4-3 to TRBJ2-1; D tentatively fits TRBD1 or TRBD2 (5 bases each). V was clipped by 0 bases and J by 4 bases, with 10 bases between them. Germline CDR1 reads LGHNA; CDR2 reads YSLEER. The CDR3 consists of 15 residues. Here the CDR3 DNA reads TGCGCCAGCAGCCAAGATCGGGACGCGTACAATGAGCAGTTCTTC. Protein product: CASSQDRDAYNEQFF.

The chain combines TRBV27 with TRBJ2-1; D not certain. V lost 0 bases, J lost 9 bases, and 9 bases lay in between. From germline, CDR1 is MNHEY and CDR2 SMNVEV (reference sequence). The CDR3 covers 13 residues. CDR3 sequence: CASSLSTIGEQFF. The CDR3 region has the DNA TGTGCCAGCAGTTTATCTACTATCGGTGAGCAGTTCTTC.

This clone was counted only a few times. The V and J genes are TRBV7-2 and TRBJ2-2, with D perhaps TRBD2 (5 bases). The length of the CDR3 is 14 residues. CDR1 SGHTA and CDR2 FQGNSA come from the germline V gene. V was trimmed by 2 bases and J by 4 bases, leaving 8 bases between them. CDR3 in amino acids: CASSLTRGTGELFF. In DNA, the CDR3 is TGTGCCAGCAGCTTAACCCGGGGCACCGGGGAGCTGTTTTTT.

The rearrangement uses TRBV4-2 and TRBJ2-2; no firm D call. V lost 0 bases and J 2 bases, leaving 7 bases between the germline ends. This CDR3 is 15 amino acids long. CDR1 is LGHNA, CDR2 YNFKEQ, per germline. The CDR3 sequence: CASSQEGQNTGELFF. CDR3 DNA: TGTGCCAGCAGCCAAGAAGGGCAAAACACCGGGGAGCTGTTTTTT.

V is TRBV19 and J is TRBJ2-1; the D gene is possibly TRBD2 (6 bases). The ends were cut back, 1 base at V and 2 bases at J, with 12 bases in the middle. Per the germline V gene, CDR1 is LNHDA and CDR2 is SQIVND (reference sequence). The CDR3 has 16 residues. This CDR3 reads CASSIALRGTYNEQFF. In DNA, the CDR3 is TGTGCCAGTAGTATAGCTTTGCGGGGAACCTACAATGAGCAGTTCTTC.

In DNA, the CDR3 is TGCGCCAGCAGCCAAGACTTGTATAGCTCCTACGAGCAGTACTTC. Translation: CASSQDLYSSYEQYF. This rearrangement joins TRBV4-3 to TRBJ2-7; D is uncertain. The V gene lost 0 bases and the J gene lost 0 bases, with 9 bases spanning the gap. The CDR3 loop spans 15 amino acids. Germline CDR1 and CDR2: LGHNA and YSLEER.

The rearrangement uses TRBV27 and TRBJ2-7, with a possible D match to TRBD2 (7 bases). The germline gives CDR1 MNHEY, CDR2 SMNVEV (reference sequence). CDR3 length equals 13 residues. With 7 bases removed from V and 2 bases from J, the gap between germline ends came to 12 bases. The CDR3 DNA is TGTGCCAGCAAGGGCGGGGGCACCTACGAGCAGTACTTC. Translating it yields CASKGGGTYEQYF.

This chain connects TRBV5-4 to TRBJ1-1; TRBD1 agrees at 8 bases. V was clipped by 0 bases and J by 5 bases; unmatched bases: 9. The CDR3 runs 16 residues. In germline, CDR1 is SGHNT, CDR2 YYREEE (reference sequence). The CDR3 loop reads CASSLAQQGDLTEAFF. The CDR3 DNA reads TGTGCCAGCAGCTTGGCCCAACAGGGGGATTTAACTGAAGCTTTCTTT.

This chain uses TRBV9 with TRBJ2-1; D is unresolved. CDR1 SGDLS and CDR2 YYNGEE come from the germline V gene. V was clipped by 0 bases and J by 1 base, with 5 bases between them. This CDR3 is 14 amino acids long. The CDR3 DNA follows: TGTGCCAGCAGCGTAGGGGGTTCCTACAATGAGCAGTTCTTC. It yields the protein CASSVGGSYNEQFF.

Within the sample, this clone is large (0.1 to 1%). The V and J genes are TRBV30 and TRBJ2-1; 7 nucleotides line up with TRBD1. J was trimmed by 5 bases and V by 3 bases; bases with no gene match: 4. CDR3 length equals 13 residues. Germline CDR1 GTSNPN, CDR2 SVGIG (reference sequence). For the CDR3, the DNA is TGTGCCTGGAGACAGGGGCCGAACAATGAGCAGTTCTTC. It specifies CAWRQGPNNEQFF.

V gene TRBV28 combines with J gene TRBJ1-5; D is uncertain. Trimming shortened V by 8 bases and J by 2 bases, and 7 bases separated the two germline ends. The CDR3 loop spans 12 amino acids. Per the germline V gene, CDR1 is MDHEN and CDR2 is SYDVKM. The CDR3 DNA is TGTGCCAGCCTCTCCGGCAATCAGCCCCAGCATTTT. Protein: CASLSGNQPQHF. Full variable domain (outside the CDR3, taken from reference TRBV28 and TRBJ1-5): DVKVTQSSRYLVKRTGEKVFLECVQDMDHENMFWYRQDPGLGLRLIYFSYDVKMKEKGDIPEGYSVSREKKERFSLILESASTNQTSMYLCASLSGNQPQHFGDGTRLSIL.

The rearrangement links TRBV7-8 to TRBJ2-7; 7 bases line up with TRBD1. The J segment lost 6 bases and the V segment lost 5 bases, leaving 10 bases of the junction unmatched. CDR1 and CDR2 (germline): SGHVS, FQNEAQ. This CDR3 has 14 residues. CDR3 sequence (DNA): TGTGCCAGCAGCCGGACAGGTCTTTCGAGCGAGCAGTACTTC. Residues: CASSRTGLSSEQYF.

This chain connects TRBV10-3 to TRBJ2-5; 9 nucleotides match TRBD1. The CDR3 runs to 16 residues. Germline V lookup: CDR1 ENHRY, CDR2 SYGVKD. With V trimmed by 0 bases and J by 6 bases, 8 bases remained unmatched. CDR3 sequence: CAISESFDRGSKTQYF. The DNA of the CDR3 is TGTGCCATCAGTGAGTCATTCGACAGGGGGAGTAAGACCCAGTACTTC.

The table lists this clone with a count of one. This sequence joins TRBV19 and TRBJ2-2; D possibly corresponds to TRBD2 (5 bases). The ends were cut back, 7 bases at V and 5 bases at J, with 8 bases in the middle. Germline V CDR1 and CDR2: LNHDA, SQIVND (reference sequence). The length of the CDR3 is 12 residues. This chain's CDR3 is CASKTRTGELFF. The CDR3 DNA reads as TGTGCCAGTAAAACTAGGACCGGGGAGCTGTTTTTT.

A word on this clone: At one of its ends the junction is not consistent with the germline gene, which may arise from a read error. The rearrangement uses TRBV7-9 and TRBJ2-2; TRBD1 is a possible D gene (5 bases). CDR1 is SEHNR, CDR2 FQNEAQ, per germline (reference sequence). The CDR3 contains 13 residues. In nucleotides, the CDR3 is TGTGCCAGCAGCCCTACAGGCACCTGGGAGCTGTTTTTT. It yields the protein CASSPTGTWELFF.